The present TCR beta chain was sequenced within a study of neurological immune-mediated disorders. Study-wide findings and caveats: The repertoires of 18 of 34 multiple sclerosis patients fell into one related-CDR3 cluster (a possible signature) under phylogenetic grouping.

The CDR3 loop spans 13 amino acids. J lost 7 bases, V lost 6 bases, and 4 bases had no gene match. From germline, CDR1 is DFQATT and CDR2 SNEGSKA (reference sequence). Regarding this clonotype: The target antigen is unknown.

TCRdb re-analysed the 5' RACE reads in MiXCR, keeping a single row per CDR3 protein. The sample includes roughly 25,000 distinct CDR3 sequences, about 2.6% seen only once; the top ten take about 2.3%. This TCR was recovered from a woman aged 45-60 years with multiple sclerosis. The material sequenced was PBMCs. The chain uses TRBV20-1 and TRBJ1-6, with 9 bases identical to TRBD1. The CDR3 DNA is TGCAGTGCGACCGGGACAGGGAATTCACCCCTCCACTTT. Amino acids: CSATGTGNSPLHF.